The clone carrying this T cell receptor beta chain has only one observation. No antigen is known for it. The data stem from a study of T cells in Graves' hyperthyroidism and ophthalmopathy. Study results and caveats: Model-based prediction identified ophthalmopathy a median roughly 6.1 months prior to its onset.

The TCR beta CDR3 regions underwent amplification using RNA transcripts as the source. Researchers ran a first-round RT-PCR on the TCR CDR3 using the HTBI primer set. TCRdb passed the multiplex PCR reads through MiXCR, listing each CDR3 protein once. The data contain hundreds of thousands of distinct CDR3 sequences, roughly 17% of them singletons. CDR1 and CDR2 from the germline V gene are MGHRA and YSYEKL. The CDR3 is 16 residues long. The junction had 6 bases not matched to a gene; V was cut back by 1 base and J by 4 bases. This TCR was recovered from a woman in her twenties or thirties with Graves' hyperthyroidism. The chain carries TRBV4-1 and TRBJ2-7, with 11 nucleotides matching TRBD1. Material: blood. The CDR3 reads CASSQAFRDRGYEQYF. DNA for the CDR3: TGCGCCAGCAGCCAAGCATTCCGGGACAGGGGGTACGAGCAGTACTTC.